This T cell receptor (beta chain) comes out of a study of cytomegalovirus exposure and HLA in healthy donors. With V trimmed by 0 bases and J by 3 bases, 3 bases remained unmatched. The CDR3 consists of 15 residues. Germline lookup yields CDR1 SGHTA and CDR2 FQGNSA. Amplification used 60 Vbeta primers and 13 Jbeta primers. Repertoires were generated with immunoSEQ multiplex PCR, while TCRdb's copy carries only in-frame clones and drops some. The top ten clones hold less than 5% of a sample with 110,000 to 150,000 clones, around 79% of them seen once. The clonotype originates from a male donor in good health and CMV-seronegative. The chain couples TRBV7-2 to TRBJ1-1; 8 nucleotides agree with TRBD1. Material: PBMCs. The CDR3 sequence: CASSLAYRGDTEAFF. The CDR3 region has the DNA TGTGCCAGCAGCTTAGCGTACAGGGGGGACACTGAAGCTTTCTTT.